This T cell receptor beta chain was found in a study of T cells in Graves' hyperthyroidism and ophthalmopathy. Findings and limits, study-wide: Clonotypes that were expanded in thyroid above 0.001 mostly appeared in blood too.

This clonotype was counted many times. Its cognate antigen is unknown. A read error may produce the germline difference seen at one junction end. Germline V gives CDR1 LNHDA, CDR2 SQIVND (reference sequence). The CDR3 loop spans 14 amino acids. Patients were aged 18 to 65, had disease duration under 2 months, and had newly diagnosed hyperthyroidism. Uncontrolled infection, other autoimmune disease, pregnancy or lactation led to exclusion. TCR beta CDR3 region amplification was performed from RNA transcripts. An initial round of RT-PCR targeting the TCR CDR3 relied on the HTBI primer set. A single record per CDR3 protein comes from TCRdb applying MiXCR to the multiplex PCR reads. The sample records fewer than 450,000 distinct CDR3 sequences, 17% being singletons.

This TCR was sampled from a woman in her 30s with Graves' hyperthyroidism that later progressed to Graves' ophthalmopathy. Sequences were obtained from blood. The rearrangement joins TRBV19 to TRBJ1-1; 9 positions match TRBD1. CDR3 loop: CASSMGQGNTEAFF. CDR3 bases: TGTGCCAGCAGTATGGGACAGGGGAACACTGAAGCTTTCTTT.